This T cell receptor (beta chain) was obtained from a study of CD8 T cells in ankylosing spondylitis (TCRdb year 2017). About the investigation overall: To find TCR variants linked to disease, the study profiled T cell receptor beta repertoires in ankylosing spondylitis patients and healthy donors. The whole study cohort included over a hundred healthy donors and under 30 ankylosing spondylitis patients. Peripheral blood was sampled, and synovial fluid was additionally collected from ankylosing spondylitis patients. Points the paper makes about the study in general: Significant enrichment of the disease-linked clones was reported in matched synovial fluid samples from ankylosing spondylitis patients. A TCR beta motif made up of eight or nine highly homologous amino acid variants appeared to be characteristic of blood from ankylosing spondylitis patients. Some of the motif variants had been reported before in the synovial fluid and blood of reactive arthritis patients, a finding that suggests common disease-initiation mechanisms. A CD8+ phenotype was shown by the disease-linked clones, which were found at relatively low frequencies in peripheral blood.

The trim is 7 bases for V and 2 bases for J, with a gap of 14 bases between the germline ends. Including cysteine and phenylalanine, the CDR3 has 14 amino acids. The DNA shown is the 42-base CDR3, in frame from base 1. Reads for this sample came from an Illumina HiSeq 2500. Quantitative 5'-RACE with molecular barcodes was the method used to prepare the TCR beta libraries. In the authors' own workflow: A new computational method, built on a probabilistic model of VDJ rearrangement, was used to identify disease-linked TCR variants. TCRdb reprocessed the public reads (quality trimming at Q25 with fastp, clone calling with MiXCR) and kept in-frame beta chains. Here each entry gathers all rows of one CDR3 protein and keeps the most common genes and DNA. These V and J calls rely on TCRdb rather than the paper's analysis. In this sample the table shows a few hundred thousand distinct CDR3 sequences, less than 25% of which occur a single time. The ten most abundant clones make up 3% to 4% of the sample.

This clonotype was detected many times. No cognate antigen has been identified for it. No per-base quality is available; no much larger clone lies one base away. The chain employs TRBV12-3 or TRBV12-4 and TRBJ1-2; 6 matching bases give a weak D call of TRBD1. The sequenced material came from blood, either unsorted or a sorted T cell fraction (not recorded which). This receptor was identified in a female donor with ankylosing spondylitis or in good health (not recorded which). The encoded CDR3 is CASTKAQGNYGYTF. The DNA sequence follows: TGTGCCAGCACCAAAGCACAGGGCAACTATGGCTACACCTTC.